This T cell receptor beta chain was identified in a study of spatial heterogeneity in lung cancer. Turning to the study itself: When available, follow-up PBMC samples taken a median of roughly two years after resection were sequenced. There were consistently more beta-chain sequences detected than alpha-chain sequences. The average count in raw reads for each unique TCR and UMI combination exceeded nine appearances.

There are 13 residues in the CDR3. Looked up from germline, CDR1 is MNHEY and CDR2 is SVGAGI. The V gene lost 4 bases and the J gene lost 6 bases, with 7 bases spanning the gap. This clonotype was seen more than once but under ten times. TCR cDNA molecules were tagged individually, and each one carried a unique molecular identifier. TCRdb fed the 5' RACE reads into MiXCR, producing one record per CDR3 protein. Among 40,000 to 45,000 distinct CDR3 sequences listed, around 21% were seen once. Time point described: blood at routine non-recurrence follow-up after resection. This TCR was sampled from a female donor with early-stage non-small cell lung cancer. The specimen comprised PBMCs, sampled at follow-up. The chain combines TRBV6-5 with TRBJ1-6; D is uncertain. The CDR3 region has the DNA TGTGCCAGCAGTTCTGGAGCTAATTCACCCCTCCACTTT. Amino acid sequence: CASSSGANSPLHF.